A single TCR beta chain is shown here with its context. Its antigen is not known. These data belong to a study of CD8+ T cells in alopecia areata. Study-level information: In an open-label trial, patients got 5 to 10 mg tofacitinib twice daily. Tofacitinib administration persisted for 6 to 18 months, succeeded by 6 months off drug. Study-wide points: Lesional scalp exceeded normal scalp in clonality, especially in alopecia totalis/universalis.

Investigators isolated RNA and reverse transcribed it into cDNA to act as the sequencing template. Some clones are missing from TCRdb's copy, which holds only in-frame ones; the method was immunoSEQ multiplex PCR. The table has 130,000 to 150,000 clones, more than 45% seen once. It was from alopecia areata patients that lesional scalp punch biopsies and peripheral blood were collected. Sequencing was carried out using CD4+ T cells sorted from blood. The sequence derives from a human donor with alopecia areata.

This chain's CDR3 is CASSRDPLSETQYF. CDR3 coding DNA: TGCGCCAGCAGCAGGGATCCCCTATCAGAGACCCAGTACTTC. The rearrangement links TRBV5-1 to TRBJ2-5; D gene unclear. There are 14 residues in the CDR3. Germline-derived CDR1 and CDR2 are SGHRS and YFSETQ. V lost 4 bases and J lost 4, with 14 bases in between.